The 9 T cell receptor beta chains presented below share a single source sample, sequenced in a study of OX40 agonist ivuxolimab in advanced cancers. Data came from immunoSEQ multiplex PCR; TCRdb stores just in-frame clones and leaves some out. Seen here are 60,000 to 100,000 clones, about 84% observed once, and the top ten hold approximately 0.51%. The source material was CD4+ or CD8+ T cells sorted from blood, sampled in a trial of the OX40 agonist ivuxolimab. Every receptor here comes from an adult with an advanced solid tumor such as melanoma, head and neck, liver or kidney cancer.

V gene TRBV5-4 combines with J gene TRBJ1-2; D might be TRBD1 (5 bases). With 1 base removed from V and 4 bases from J, the gap between germline ends came to 11 bases. Germline CDR1 is SGHNT and CDR2 is YYREEE (reference sequence). This CDR3 has 14 amino acids. The CDR3 here is CASSLRGGSYGYTF. The CDR3 nucleotides read TGTGCCAGCAGCTTGCGTGGGGGTAGCTATGGCTACACCTTC. The full variable domain, in which reference TRBV5-4 and TRBJ1-2 provide the parts outside the CDR3, is ETGVTQSPTHLIKTRGQQVTLRCSSQSGHNTVSWYQQALGQGPQFIFQYYREEENGRGNFPPRFSGLQFPNYSSELNVNALELDDSALYLCASSLRGGSYGYTFGSGTRLTVV.

This clone was seen a single time. The chain recombines TRBV5-4 with TRBJ1-2; 7 nucleotides align to TRBD1. This CDR3 is built from 16 residues. Unmatched junction bases numbered 10, after V lost 2 bases and J lost 3 bases. Germline assignment: CDR1 SGHNT and CDR2 YYREEE (reference sequence). The CDR3 is CASSFKLTGSDYGYTF. The CDR3 DNA reads TGTGCCAGCAGCTTTAAACTGACAGGGAGTGACTATGGCTACACCTTC.

This clone was seen more than once but under ten times. The chain joins TRBV19 to TRBJ1-5; D might be TRBD1 (6 bases). V lost 6 bases to trimming and J lost 4 bases, with 10 bases between them. CDR1 and CDR2 (germline): LNHDA, SQIVND (reference sequence). The CDR3 loop spans 13 amino acids. The CDR3 DNA reads as TGTGCCAGTAGCAGACAGGATAATCAGCCCCAGCATTTT. It yields the protein CASSRQDNQPQHF.

This clone was found once. The J gene is TRBJ2-7, the V gene TRBV6-1; D uncertain. The germline V gene has CDR1 MNHNS and CDR2 SASEGT. Trimming removed 6 bases at V and 2 bases at J, with 11 bases between. This CDR3 has 13 residues. DNA for the CDR3: TGTGCCAGCAGGGGCGTAGGAGCCTACGAGCAGTACTTC. Its protein is CASRGVGAYEQYF.

The chain combines TRBV5-5 with TRBJ2-7; 11 bases agree with TRBD1. Germline V gene data show CDR1 as SGHKS and CDR2 as YYEKEE (reference sequence). The CDR3 spans 15 residues. V shed 2 bases and J 6 bases; nucleotides not matched to a gene: 7. Here the CDR3 DNA reads TGTGCCAGCAGCTTCGTAGGACAGGGGGCCAGCGAGCAGTACTTC. The encoded protein is CASSFVGQGASEQYF.

The chain links TRBV7-2 to TRBJ2-5, with D possibly matching TRBD2 (5 bases). CDR1 and CDR2 (germline): SGHTA, FQGNSA. The CDR3 loop spans 14 amino acids. V shed 2 bases and J shed 4 bases, with 11 bases lying between them. In DNA form, the CDR3 reads TGTGCCAGCAGCTTAAACGGGGTACTAGAGACCCAGTACTTC. Translated, it gives CASSLNGVLETQYF.

This clone was found once. J is TRBJ2-3 and V is TRBV11-2; D may match TRBD1 or TRBD2 (5 bases each). This CDR3 comprises 14 residues. Trimming shortened V by 5 bases and J by 5 bases, and 14 bases separated the two germline ends. CDR1 and CDR2 from the germline V gene are SGHAT and FQNNGV. The CDR3 spells CASSPRPRGDTQYF. CDR3 DNA: TGTGCCAGCAGCCCGCGGCCGAGGGGAGATACGCAGTATTTT. The variable domain in full, completed from reference TRBV11-2 and TRBJ2-3, reads EAGVAQSPRYKIIEKRQSVAFWCNPISGHATLYWYQQILGQGPKLLIQFQNNGVVDDSQLPKDRFSAERLKGVDSTLKIQPAKLEDSAVYLCASSPRPRGDTQYFGPGTRLTVL.

This clone has a single count. The rearrangement links TRBV29-1 to TRBJ2-3, with 9 bases that match TRBD2. This CDR3 is built from 15 residues. Germline values: CDR1 SQVTM, CDR2 ANQGSEA. J was trimmed by 0 bases and V by 5 bases; bases with no gene match: 6. CDR3 DNA sequence: TGCAGCGTTTCGCGGGGGGGCCTTAGCACAGATACGCAGTATTTT. It translates to CSVSRGGLSTDTQYF.

This sequence joins TRBV9 and TRBJ1-1; D gene uncertain. The CDR3 covers 13 residues. Per germline, CDR1 SGDLS and CDR2 YYNGEE. The V end lost 0 bases, the J end lost 1 base, and 4 bases lay between the germline ends. For the CDR3, the DNA is TGTGCCAGCAGCGTAGACAGGAACACTGAAGCTTTCTTT. Amino acid sequence: CASSVDRNTEAFF.